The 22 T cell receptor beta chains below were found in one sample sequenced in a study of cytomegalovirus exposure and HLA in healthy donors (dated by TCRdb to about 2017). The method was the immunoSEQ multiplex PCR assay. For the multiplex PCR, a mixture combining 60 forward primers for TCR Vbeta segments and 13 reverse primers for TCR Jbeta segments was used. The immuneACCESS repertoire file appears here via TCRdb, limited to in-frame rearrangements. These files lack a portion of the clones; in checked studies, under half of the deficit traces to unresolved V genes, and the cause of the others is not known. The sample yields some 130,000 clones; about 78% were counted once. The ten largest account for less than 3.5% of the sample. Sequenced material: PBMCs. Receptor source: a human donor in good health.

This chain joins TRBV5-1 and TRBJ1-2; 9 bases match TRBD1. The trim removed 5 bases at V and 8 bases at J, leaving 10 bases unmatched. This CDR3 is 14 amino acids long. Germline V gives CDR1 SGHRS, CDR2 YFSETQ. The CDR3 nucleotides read TGCGCCAGCAGGAGGGACAGGGCGGTTTCCGGCTACACCTTC. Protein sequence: CASRRDRAVSGYTF.

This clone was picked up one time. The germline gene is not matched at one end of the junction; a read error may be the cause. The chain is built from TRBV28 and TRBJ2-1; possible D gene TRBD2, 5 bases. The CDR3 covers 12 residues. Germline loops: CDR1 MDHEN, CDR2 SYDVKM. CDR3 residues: CASSPDYKEQFF. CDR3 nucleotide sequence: TGTGCCAGCAGTCCAGACTACAAAGAGCAGTTCTTC.

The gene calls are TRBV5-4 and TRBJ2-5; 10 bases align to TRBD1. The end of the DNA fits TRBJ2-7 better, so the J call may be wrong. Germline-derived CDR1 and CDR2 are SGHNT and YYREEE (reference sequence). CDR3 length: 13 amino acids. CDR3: CASSFWTGGEQYF. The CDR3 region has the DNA TGTGCCAGCAGCTTTTGGACAGGGGGCGAGCAGTACTTC.

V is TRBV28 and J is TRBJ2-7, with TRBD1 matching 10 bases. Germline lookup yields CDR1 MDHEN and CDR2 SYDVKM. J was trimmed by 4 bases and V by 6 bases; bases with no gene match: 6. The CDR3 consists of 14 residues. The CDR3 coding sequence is TGTGCCAGCAGACCCCCGGGACAGGGGTACGAGCAGTACTTC. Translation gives CASRPPGQGYEQYF.

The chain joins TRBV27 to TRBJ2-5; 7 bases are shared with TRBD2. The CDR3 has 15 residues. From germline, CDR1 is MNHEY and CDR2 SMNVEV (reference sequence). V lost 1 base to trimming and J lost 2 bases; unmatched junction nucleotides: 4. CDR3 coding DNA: TGTGCCAGCAGTTTATGGGCTAGCGGACAAGAGACCCAGTACTTC. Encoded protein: CASSLWASGQETQYF.

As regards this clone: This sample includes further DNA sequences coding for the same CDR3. DNA for the CDR3: TGTGCCAGCAGTCTGGTCGGAGATCAGCCCCAGCATTTT. Translation gives CASSLVGDQPQHF. The rearrangement uses TRBV27 and TRBJ1-5; D is unclear. Trimming left V 5 bases short and J 5 bases short, with 10 bases between. CDR1 MNHEY and CDR2 SMNVEV come from the germline V gene (reference sequence). The CDR3 covers 13 residues.

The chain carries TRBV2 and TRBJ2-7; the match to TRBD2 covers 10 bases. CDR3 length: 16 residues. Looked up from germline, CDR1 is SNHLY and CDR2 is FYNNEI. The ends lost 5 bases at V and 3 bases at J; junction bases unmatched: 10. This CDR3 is CASSTTSGESGYEQYF. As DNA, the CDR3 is TGTGCCAGCAGTACCACTAGCGGGGAATCAGGCTACGAGCAGTACTTC.

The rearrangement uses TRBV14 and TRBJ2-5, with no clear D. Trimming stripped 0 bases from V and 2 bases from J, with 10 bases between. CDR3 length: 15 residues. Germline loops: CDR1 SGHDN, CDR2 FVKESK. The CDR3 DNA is TGTGCCAGCAGCCAAGATTTGGGCAGTCAAGAGACCCAGTACTTC. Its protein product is CASSQDLGSQETQYF.

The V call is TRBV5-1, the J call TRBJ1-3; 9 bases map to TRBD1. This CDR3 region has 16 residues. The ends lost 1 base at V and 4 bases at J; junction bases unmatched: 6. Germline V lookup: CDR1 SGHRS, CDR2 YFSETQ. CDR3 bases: TGCGCCAGCAGCTTGAATACCGGGACAGGGGGAAACACCATATATTTT. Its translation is CASSLNTGTGGNTIYF. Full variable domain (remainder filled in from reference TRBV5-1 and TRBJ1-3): KAGVTQTPRYLIKTRGQQVTLSCSPISGHRSVSWYQQTPGQGLQFLFEYFSETQRNKGNFPGRFSGRQFSNSRSEMNVSTLELGDSALYLCASSLNTGTGGNTIYFGEGSWLTVV.

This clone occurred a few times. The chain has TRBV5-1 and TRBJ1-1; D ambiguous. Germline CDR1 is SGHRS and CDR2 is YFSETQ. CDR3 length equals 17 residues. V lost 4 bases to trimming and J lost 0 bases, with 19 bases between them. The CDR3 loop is CASSLRFSGSMNTEAFF. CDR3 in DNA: TGCGCCAGCAGCCTCAGGTTTAGTGGTTCCATGAACACTGAAGCTTTCTTT.

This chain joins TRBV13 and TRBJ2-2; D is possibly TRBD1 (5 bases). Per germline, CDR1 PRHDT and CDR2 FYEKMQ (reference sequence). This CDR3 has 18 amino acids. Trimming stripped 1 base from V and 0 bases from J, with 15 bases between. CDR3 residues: CASSLDLTATSNTGELFF. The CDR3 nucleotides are TGTGCCAGCAGCTTAGATCTGACAGCCACATCGAACACCGGGGAGCTGTTTTTT.

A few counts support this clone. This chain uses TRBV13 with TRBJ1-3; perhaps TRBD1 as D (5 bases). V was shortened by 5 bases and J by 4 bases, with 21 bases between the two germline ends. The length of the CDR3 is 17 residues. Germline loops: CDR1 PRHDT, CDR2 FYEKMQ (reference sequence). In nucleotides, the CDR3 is TGTGCCAGCAGCAATCGCCGGGGGAGGTCCTCCGGAAACACCATATATTTT. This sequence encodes CASSNRRGRSSGNTIYF.

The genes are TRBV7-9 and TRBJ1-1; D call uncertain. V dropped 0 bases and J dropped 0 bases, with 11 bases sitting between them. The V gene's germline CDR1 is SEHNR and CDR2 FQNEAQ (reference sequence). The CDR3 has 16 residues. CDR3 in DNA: TGTGCCAGCAGCTTAGCGGGAGCAGGCATGAACACTGAAGCTTTCTTT. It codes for CASSLAGAGMNTEAFF. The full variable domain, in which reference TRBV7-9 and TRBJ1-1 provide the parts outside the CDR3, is DTGVSQNPRHKITKRGQNVTFRCDPISEHNRLYWYRQTLGQGPEFLTYFQNEAQLEKSRLLSDRFSAERPKGSFSTLEIQRTEQGDSAMYLCASSLAGAGMNTEAFFGQGTRLTVV.

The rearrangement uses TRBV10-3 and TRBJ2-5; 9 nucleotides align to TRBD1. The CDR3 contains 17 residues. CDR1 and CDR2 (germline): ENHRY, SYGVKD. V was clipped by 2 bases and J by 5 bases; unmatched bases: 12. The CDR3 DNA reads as TGTGCCATCAGTGAGGGTTGGTCGGACAGGGGCGGGGAGACCCAGTACTTC. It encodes CAISEGWSDRGGETQYF.

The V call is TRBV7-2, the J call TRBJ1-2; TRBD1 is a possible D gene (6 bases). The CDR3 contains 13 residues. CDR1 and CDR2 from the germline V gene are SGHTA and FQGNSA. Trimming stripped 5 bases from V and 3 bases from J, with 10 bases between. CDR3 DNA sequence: TGTGCCAGCAGCCCGGACAGACACTATGGCTACACCTTC. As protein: CASSPDRHYGYTF.

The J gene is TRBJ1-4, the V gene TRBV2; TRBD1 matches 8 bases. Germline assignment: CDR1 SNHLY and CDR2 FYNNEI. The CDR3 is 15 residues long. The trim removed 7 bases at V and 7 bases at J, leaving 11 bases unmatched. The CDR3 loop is CASIWDRRGVEKLFF. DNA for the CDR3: TGTGCCAGCATTTGGGACAGGAGAGGGGTTGAAAAACTGTTTTTT.

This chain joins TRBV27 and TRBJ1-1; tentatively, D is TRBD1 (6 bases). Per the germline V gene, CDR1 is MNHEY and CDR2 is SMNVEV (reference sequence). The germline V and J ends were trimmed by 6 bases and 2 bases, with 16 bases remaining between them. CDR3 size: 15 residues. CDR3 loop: CASSLTGPLNTEAFF. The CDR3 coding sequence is TGTGCCAGCAGCTTGACAGGACCTCTTAACACTGAAGCTTTCTTT.

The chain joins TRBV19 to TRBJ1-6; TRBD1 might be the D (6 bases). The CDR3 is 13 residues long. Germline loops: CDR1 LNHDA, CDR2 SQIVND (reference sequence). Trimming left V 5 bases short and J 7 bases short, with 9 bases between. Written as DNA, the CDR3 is TGTGCCAGTAGTCAGGGGCTCAATTCACCCCTCCACTTT. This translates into CASSQGLNSPLHF. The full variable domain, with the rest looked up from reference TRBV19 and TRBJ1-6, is DGGITQSPKYLFRKEGQNVTLSCEQNLNHDAMYWYRQDPGQGLRLIYYSQIVNDFQKGDIAEGYSVSREKKESFPLTVTSAQKNPTAFYLCASSQGLNSPLHFGNGTRLTVT.

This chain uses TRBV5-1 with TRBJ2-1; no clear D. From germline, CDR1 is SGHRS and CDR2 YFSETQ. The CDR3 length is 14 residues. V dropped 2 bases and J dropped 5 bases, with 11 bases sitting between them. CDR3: CASSFRGPNNEQFF. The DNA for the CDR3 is TGCGCCAGCAGCTTTCGAGGCCCCAACAATGAGCAGTTCTTC.

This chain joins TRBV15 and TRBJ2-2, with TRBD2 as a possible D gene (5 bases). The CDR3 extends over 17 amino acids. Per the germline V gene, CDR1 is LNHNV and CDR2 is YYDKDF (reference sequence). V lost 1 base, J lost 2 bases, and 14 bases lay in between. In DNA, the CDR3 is TGTGCCACCAGCAGAGTCATCAAACCGGGAAACACCGGGGAGCTGTTTTTT. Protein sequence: CATSRVIKPGNTGELFF. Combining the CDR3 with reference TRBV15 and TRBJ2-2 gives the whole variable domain DAMVIQNPRYQVTQFGKPVTLSCSQTLNHNVMYWYQQKSSQAPKLLFHYYDKDFNNEADTPDNFQSRRPNTSFCFLDIRSPGLGDTAMYLCATSRVIKPGNTGELFFGEGSRLTVL.

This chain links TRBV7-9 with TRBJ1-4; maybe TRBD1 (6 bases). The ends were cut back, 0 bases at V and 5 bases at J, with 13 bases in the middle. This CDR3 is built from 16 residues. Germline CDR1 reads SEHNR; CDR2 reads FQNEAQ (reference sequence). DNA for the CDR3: TGTGCCAGCAGCTTAGCGGTGGGGGGGCCGAATGAAAAACTGTTTTTT. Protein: CASSLAVGGPNEKLFF.

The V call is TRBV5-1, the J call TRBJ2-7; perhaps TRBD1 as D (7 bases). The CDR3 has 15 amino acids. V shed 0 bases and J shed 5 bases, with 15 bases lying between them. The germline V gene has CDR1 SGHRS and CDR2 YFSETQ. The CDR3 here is CASSLVGGGSDEQYF. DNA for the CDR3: TGCGCCAGCAGCTTGGTAGGAGGGGGCTCAGACGAGCAGTACTTC.